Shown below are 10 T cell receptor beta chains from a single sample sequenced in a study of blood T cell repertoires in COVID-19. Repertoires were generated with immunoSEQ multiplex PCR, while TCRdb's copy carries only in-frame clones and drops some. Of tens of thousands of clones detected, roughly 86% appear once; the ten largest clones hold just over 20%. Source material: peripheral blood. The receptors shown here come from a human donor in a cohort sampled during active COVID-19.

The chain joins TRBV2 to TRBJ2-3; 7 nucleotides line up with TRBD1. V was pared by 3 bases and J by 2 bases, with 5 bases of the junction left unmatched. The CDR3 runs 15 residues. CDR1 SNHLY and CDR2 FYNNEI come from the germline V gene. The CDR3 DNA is TGTGCCAGCAGTGACGGGACAGCCTTCACAGATACGCAGTATTTT. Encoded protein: CASSDGTAFTDTQYF. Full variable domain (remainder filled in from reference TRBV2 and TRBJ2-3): EPEVTQTPSHQVTQMGQEVILRCVPISNHLYFYWYRQILGQKVEFLVSFYNNEISEKSEIFDDQFSVERPDGSNFTLKIRSTKLEDSAMYFCASSDGTAFTDTQYFGPGTRLTVL.

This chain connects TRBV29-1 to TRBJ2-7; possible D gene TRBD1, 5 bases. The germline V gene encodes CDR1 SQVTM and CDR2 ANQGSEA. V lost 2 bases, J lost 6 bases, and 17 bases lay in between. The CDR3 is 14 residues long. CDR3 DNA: TGCAGCGTTGAATTACGACAGCCCGACCCCGAGCAGTACTTC. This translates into CSVELRQPDPEQYF.

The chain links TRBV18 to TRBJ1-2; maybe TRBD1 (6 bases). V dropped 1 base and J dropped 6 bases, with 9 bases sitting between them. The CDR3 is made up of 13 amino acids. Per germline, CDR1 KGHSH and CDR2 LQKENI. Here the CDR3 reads CASSPRDIDGYTF. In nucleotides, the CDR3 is TGTGCCAGCTCACCACGGGACATAGATGGCTACACCTTC.

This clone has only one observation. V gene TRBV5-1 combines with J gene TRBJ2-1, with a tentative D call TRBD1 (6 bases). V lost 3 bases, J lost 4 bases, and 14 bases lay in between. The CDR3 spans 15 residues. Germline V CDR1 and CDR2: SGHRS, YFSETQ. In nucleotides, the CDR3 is TGCGCCAGCAGCTATGGACAGCTGGGTTACAATGAGCAGTTCTTC. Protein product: CASSYGQLGYNEQFF.

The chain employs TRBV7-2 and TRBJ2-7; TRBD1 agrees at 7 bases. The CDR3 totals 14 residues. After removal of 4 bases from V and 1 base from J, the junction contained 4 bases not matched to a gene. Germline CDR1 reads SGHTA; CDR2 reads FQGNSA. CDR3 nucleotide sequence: TGTGCCAGCAGCTCCCGACAGGGTTCCTACGAGCAGTACTTC. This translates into CASSSRQGSYEQYF.

The CDR3 spells CASSPRFGDSTEAFF. In nucleotides, the CDR3 is TGTGCCAGCTCACCACGGTTCGGGGATAGCACTGAAGCTTTCTTT. The rearrangement joins TRBV18 to TRBJ1-1; no clear D. V was shortened by 1 base and J by 4 bases, with 13 bases between the two germline ends. Germline-derived CDR1 and CDR2 are KGHSH and LQKENI. The CDR3 is 15 amino acids.

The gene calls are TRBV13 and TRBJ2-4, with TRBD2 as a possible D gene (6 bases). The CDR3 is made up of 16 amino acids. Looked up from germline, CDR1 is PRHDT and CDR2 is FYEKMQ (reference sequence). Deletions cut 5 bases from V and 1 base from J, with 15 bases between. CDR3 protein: CASSPQGGQAKNIQYF. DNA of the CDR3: TGTGCCAGCAGCCCCCAGGGAGGCCAGGCCAAAAACATTCAGTACTTC. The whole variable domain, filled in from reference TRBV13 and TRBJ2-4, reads AAGVIQSPRHLIKEKRETATLKCYPIPRHDTVYWYQQGPGQDPQFLISFYEKMQSDKGSIPDRFSAQQFSDYHSELNMSSLELGDSALYFCASSPQGGQAKNIQYFGAGTRLSVL.

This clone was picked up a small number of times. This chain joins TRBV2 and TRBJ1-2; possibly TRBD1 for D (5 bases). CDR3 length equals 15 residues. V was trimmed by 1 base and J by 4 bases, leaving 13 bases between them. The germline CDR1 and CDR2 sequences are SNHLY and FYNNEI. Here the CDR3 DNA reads TGTGCCAGCAGTGAAGTCGGGGGGTCGGTCTATGGCTACACCTTC. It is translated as CASSEVGGSVYGYTF. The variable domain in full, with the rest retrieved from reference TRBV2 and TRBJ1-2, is EPEVTQTPSHQVTQMGQEVILRCVPISNHLYFYWYRQILGQKVEFLVSFYNNEISEKSEIFDDQFSVERPDGSNFTLKIRSTKLEDSAMYFCASSEVGGSVYGYTFGSGTRLTVV.

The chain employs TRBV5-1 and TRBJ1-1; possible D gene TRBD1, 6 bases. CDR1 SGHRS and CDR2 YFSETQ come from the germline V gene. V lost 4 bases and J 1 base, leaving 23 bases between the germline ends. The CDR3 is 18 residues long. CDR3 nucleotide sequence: TGCGCCAGCAGCATAAGAGCCGGGACAACTTTAAAGAACACTGAAGCTTTCTTT. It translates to CASSIRAGTTLKNTEAFF. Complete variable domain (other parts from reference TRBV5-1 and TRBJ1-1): KAGVTQTPRYLIKTRGQQVTLSCSPISGHRSVSWYQQTPGQGLQFLFEYFSETQRNKGNFPGRFSGRQFSNSRSEMNVSTLELGDSALYLCASSIRAGTTLKNTEAFFGQGTRLTVV.

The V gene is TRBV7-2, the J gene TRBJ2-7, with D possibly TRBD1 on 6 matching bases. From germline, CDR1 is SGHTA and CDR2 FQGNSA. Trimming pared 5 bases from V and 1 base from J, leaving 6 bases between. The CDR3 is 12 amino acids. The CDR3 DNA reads TGTGCCAGCAGCCAGGGGTCCTACGAGCAGTACTTC. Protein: CASSQGSYEQYF.